The rows below give T cell receptor beta chains drawn from one sample of a study of blood T cells in healthy people across ages. TCRdb reanalysed the 5' RACE reads using MiXCR and keeps one entry per CDR3 protein. The data hold around 870,000 distinct CDR3 sequences, with more than 25% observed a single time. Sequencing used blood. The receptors here all came from a woman of 80 years or more in good health. Both conserved end residues are part of each CDR3. The D gene is left open where the match is weak. Some rows mark clone size as missing; the rest say once, few, many or name a class of expanded clone.

size | D | J | V | DNA | CDR3
many | - | TRBJ1-2 | TRBV5-4 | TGTGCCAGCGCCCCCAAACAGACTAACTATGGCTACACCTTC | CASAPKQTNYGYTF
many | - | TRBJ2-3 | TRBV20-1 | TGCAGTGCTAGAGATCGCCGCGGCTCAACAGATACGCAGTATTTT | CSARDRRGSTDTQYF
- | TRBD2 | TRBJ2-1 | TRBV3-1 | TGTGCCAGCAGCCAGAATCCGGGACTAACCTACGATGAGCAGTTCTTC | CASSQNPGLTYDEQFF
few | TRBD1 | TRBJ1-1 | TRBV7-9 | TGTGCCAGCAGCGAAACGGACAGGGGGACTGAAGCTTTCTTT | CASSETDRGTEAFF
many | TRBD1 | TRBJ2-3 | TRBV7-2 | TGTGCCAGCAGCCCCGGCGGGACAGGGGGGACAGATACGCAGTATTTT | CASSPGGTGGTDTQYF
many | - | TRBJ2-7 | TRBV6-1 | TGTGCCAGCAATCCGCGGGGCAGGGGCCATCCGAGGGGCGAGCAGTACTTC | CASNPRGRGHPRGEQYF
- | - | TRBJ2-2 | TRBV6-5 | TGTGCCAGCAGTTACCCGGAGGAGCGGGCTAACACCGGGGAGCTGTTTTTT | CASSYPEERANTGELFF
few | TRBD2 | TRBJ2-1 | TRBV3-1 | TGTGCCAGCAGCCCTACCGGACTAGCGGGGGGCAATGAGCAGTTCTTC | CASSPTGLAGGNEQFF
many | - | TRBJ1-2 | TRBV7-2 | TGTGCCAGCAGCTTTAATAACCTGCAGCGGGGCTACACCTTC | CASSFNNLQRGYTF
many | - | TRBJ2-4 | TRBV7-9 | TGTGCCAGCAGCTCGACGCCTAGCCTAGCCAAAAACATTCAGTACTTC | CASSSTPSLAKNIQYF
many | - | TRBJ1-2 | TRBV20-1 | TGCAGTGCTAGGGCCGGGACACCTAACTATGGCTACACCTTC | CSARAGTPNYGYTF
many | - | TRBJ2-1 | TRBV2 | TGTGCCAGCAGCCAAAGGGGGGGTTCGGACAATGAGCAGTTCTTC | CASSQRGGSDNEQFF
few | - | TRBJ1-1 | TRBV5-1 | TGCGCCAGCAGCTTTCAGGGCAACCCTGAAGCTTTCTTT | CASSFQGNPEAFF
- | TRBD2 | TRBJ2-1 | TRBV24-1 | TGTGCCACCAGTAGACGGGCGGGGGGGTCCAACAATGAGCAGTTCTTC | CATSRRAGGSNNEQFF
- | - | TRBJ1-5 | TRBV21-1 | TGTGCCAGCAGCAGGGGGACAGGGGATAGCAATCAGCCCCAGCATTTT | CASSRGTGDSNQPQHF
- | TRBD1 | TRBJ2-1 | TRBV20-1 | TGCAGTGCTAAGAAGGGACAGGGCTCCTACAATGAGCAGTTCTTC | CSAKKGQGSYNEQFF
many | - | TRBJ2-3 | TRBV9 | TGTGCCAGCAGCGTAGCGGTGTCTAGCACAGATACGCAGTATTTT | CASSVAVSSTDTQYF
many | - | TRBJ1-5 | TRBV5-1 | TGCGCCAGCAGCTTGGACCTCCGGACATCTAGCAATCAGCCCCAGCATTTT | CASSLDLRTSSNQPQHF
few | TRBD2 | TRBJ2-1 | TRBV6-6 | TGTGCCAGCAACTCCGATAGCGGGGGGAGGTATGAGCAGTTCTTC | CASNSDSGGRYEQFF
few | - | TRBJ2-3 | TRBV9 | TGTGCCAGCAGTCCAGAGGGTTCAGGGGACACAGATACGCAGTATTTT | CASSPEGSGDTDTQYF
- | - | TRBJ1-1 | TRBV29-1 | TGCAGCGTTTCCCTCACGACGTTTTCCTATAAAGCTGAAGCTTTCTTT | CSVSLTTFSYKAEAFF
few | - | TRBJ2-2 | TRBV2 | TGTGCCAGCAGTGACAGAGGGGTCACCGGGGAGCTGTTTTTT | CASSDRGVTGELFF
- | - | TRBJ2-2 | TRBV6-2/TRBV6-3 | TGTGCCAGCAGTTACGCGGCCCGAACGGAGCTGTTTTTT | CASSYAARTELFF
many | - | TRBJ2-5 | TRBV6-2/TRBV6-3 | TGTGCCAGCGGTAGTAGACAGAAACTTGGGGAGACCCAGTACTTC | CASGSRQKLGETQYF
- | - | TRBJ2-2 | TRBV11-2 | TGTGCCAGCAGCTGGCTTTCGGGGTCCGGGACCGGGGAGCTGTTTTTT | CASSWLSGSGTGELFF
- | - | TRBJ1-4 | TRBV7-8 | TGTGCCAGCAGCCCCTGGATGGGGGATGAAAAACTGTTTTTT | CASSPWMGDEKLFF
- | - | TRBJ2-3 | TRBV12-3/TRBV12-4 | TGTGCCGGCAGTTTGAGGGCGGATACGCAGTATTTT | CAGSLRADTQYF
many | TRBD1 | TRBJ2-7 | TRBV20-1 | TGCAGTGCTAGAGTGGACAGGATGGGGGTTTACGAGCAGTACTTC | CSARVDRMGVYEQYF
- | TRBD1 | TRBJ2-1 | TRBV7-2 | TGTGCCAGCAGCTTAAGCGCCCGGACAGGGTACAATGAGCAGTTCTTC | CASSLSARTGYNEQFF
- | - | TRBJ2-1 | TRBV24-1 | TGTGCCACCAGTGATTTGCAGGGTCATCCCTACAATGAGCAGTTCTTC | CATSDLQGHPYNEQFF
many | TRBD2 | TRBJ2-1 | TRBV6-5 | TGTGCCAGCAGTTCCTTACCCCAATTTAGCGGGGGGGGCTACAATGAGCAGTTCTTC | CASSSLPQFSGGGYNEQFF
many | TRBD1 | TRBJ2-7 | TRBV6-2/TRBV6-3 | TGTGCCAGCAGAGACCCCCGGACAGGGTCCTACGAGCAGTACTTC | CASRDPRTGSYEQYF
few | - | TRBJ1-2 | TRBV2 | TGTGCCAACCGATTCGAGACAGATTATGGCTACACCTTC | CANRFETDYGYTF
- | TRBD1 | TRBJ1-3 | TRBV5-4 | TGTGCCAGCAGCTCAACGACAGGGGGTTTCTCTGGAAACACCATATATTTT | CASSSTTGGFSGNTIYF
many | - | TRBJ2-1 | TRBV20-1 | TGCAGTGCTAGAGGTGGGGGGGCCTTTGAGCAGTTCTTC | CSARGGGAFEQFF
many | - | TRBJ2-7 | TRBV6-2/TRBV6-3 | TGTGCCAGCAGTTCCGGGCCAGGGGGGATTTACGAGCAGTACTTC | CASSSGPGGIYEQYF
- | - | TRBJ1-5 | TRBV15 | TGTGCCACCAGCCGATCGGGCAGCAATCAGCCCCAGCATTTT | CATSRSGSNQPQHF
few | - | TRBJ2-7 | TRBV10-2 | TGCGCCAGCAGTGTGGGCAGGCTATACGAGCAGTACTTC | CASSVGRLYEQYF
many | - | TRBJ2-7 | TRBV6-2/TRBV6-3 | TGTGCCAGCAGTTCGACAGGCAGTCCCTACGAGCAGTACTTC | CASSSTGSPYEQYF
many | - | TRBJ1-5 | TRBV5-5 | TGTGCCAGCAGCTTGGAAGTCTGGGGAAGCAATCAGCCCCAGCATTTT | CASSLEVWGSNQPQHF
many | - | TRBJ1-5 | TRBV6-2/TRBV6-3 | TGTGCCAGCAGTTACGGTGGAAGTAGCAATCAGCCCCAGCATTTT | CASSYGGSSNQPQHF
- | - | TRBJ1-1 | TRBV12-3/TRBV12-4 | TGTGCCAGCAGTTTGACGGCTGGGAACACTGAAGCTTTCTTT | CASSLTAGNTEAFF
few | - | TRBJ1-4 | TRBV5-1 | TGCGCCAGCAGTTTGAGCGGGCAGGGGATGGAAAAACTGTTTTTT | CASSLSGQGMEKLFF
- | TRBD2 | TRBJ2-3 | TRBV29-1 | TGCAGCGTTGAAGGGGGACTAGAATCCCTTACGCAGTATTTT | CSVEGGLESLTQYF
- | - | TRBJ2-2 | TRBV3-1 | TGTGCCAGCAGCCAAGCTTTCGGGACATCTCCCACCGGGGAGCTGTTTTTT | CASSQAFGTSPTGELFF
- | TRBD2 | TRBJ2-1 | TRBV11-2 | TGTGCCAGCAGCTTAGTTGGCGGGAGCAGATCCTACAATGAGCAGTTCTTC | CASSLVGGSRSYNEQFF
- | - | TRBJ2-5 | TRBV7-8 | TGTGCCAGCAGCTTAGTTTTTGCAGGGGCGGGGGAGACCCAGTACTTC | CASSLVFAGAGETQYF
many | - | TRBJ2-6 | TRBV18 | TGTGCCAGCTCACCACAGGGGGTTGGGGCCAACGTCCTGACTTTC | CASSPQGVGANVLTF
many | - | TRBJ1-2 | TRBV20-1 | TGCAGTGTTCGGGACACTAACTATGGCTACACCTTC | CSVRDTNYGYTF
many | TRBD2 | TRBJ2-1 | TRBV12-3/TRBV12-4 | TGTGCCAGCAGTCGGACTAGCGGGGGAAACTCCTACAATGAGCAGTTCTTC | CASSRTSGGNSYNEQFF
once | TRBD1 | TRBJ1-2 | TRBV3-1 | TGTGCCAGCAGCCTCGGGACAGGGGTAGACTATGGCTGCACCTTC | CASSLGTGVDYGCTF
many | TRBD1 | TRBJ2-3 | TRBV5-4 | TGTGCCAGCAGCTTGTACAGGGGGAGTACAGATACGCAGTATTTT | CASSLYRGSTDTQYF
few | TRBD2 | TRBJ2-1 | TRBV20-1 | TGCAGTGCTAGAGTCCCAAAGGGACTAGCGGGGGGGTACTACAATGAGCGGTTCTTC | CSARVPKGLAGGYYNERFF